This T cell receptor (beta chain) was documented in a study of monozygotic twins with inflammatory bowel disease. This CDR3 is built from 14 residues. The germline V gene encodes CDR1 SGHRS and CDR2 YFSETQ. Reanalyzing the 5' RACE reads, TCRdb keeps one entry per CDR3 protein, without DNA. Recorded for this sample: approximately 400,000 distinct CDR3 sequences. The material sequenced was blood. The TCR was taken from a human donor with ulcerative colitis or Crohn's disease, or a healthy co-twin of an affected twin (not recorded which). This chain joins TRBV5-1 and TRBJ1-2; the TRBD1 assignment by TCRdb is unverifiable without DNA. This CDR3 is CASSSYPGSYGYTF.